Each of the 9 T cell receptor beta chains below was sequenced from the same sample in a study of blood T cells in healthy people across ages. Combining a sample-barcoded 5' primer with a J-beta primer mix, a second PCR ran for 7 to 11 cycles. One entry per CDR3 protein, called by TCRdb with MiXCR from the 5' RACE reads. The table includes under 2,000,000 distinct CDR3 sequences, roughly 52% detected once. The specimen sequenced was blood. The receptors here all came from a woman in her thirties or forties in good health.

The chain combines TRBV15 with TRBJ1-4, with D unclear. This CDR3 is 11 amino acids long. The ends were cut back, 5 bases at V and 11 bases at J, with 9 bases in the middle. Per the germline V gene, CDR1 is LNHNV and CDR2 is YYDKDF (reference sequence). The CDR3 reads CATSSGLKLFF. The DNA of the CDR3 is TGTGCCACCAGCTCGGGCCTCAAACTGTTTTTT.

This clonotype was observed a single time. Germline is not matched at one junction end, which may reflect a read error. The V and J genes are TRBV7-9 and TRBJ1-4; maybe TRBD1 (5 bases). The length of the CDR3 is 16 residues. CDR1 and CDR2 (germline): SEHNR, FQNEAQ (reference sequence). CDR3: CASSLPQGRGNEKLFF. CDR3 nucleotide sequence: TGTGCTAGCAGCCTCCCTCAGGGACGGGGAAATGAAAAACTGTTTTTT.

This chain links TRBV28 with TRBJ2-3, with 10 bases that match TRBD2. Germline V CDR1 and CDR2: MDHEN, SYDVKM. The CDR3 runs to 17 residues. With V trimmed by 6 bases and J by 0 bases, 9 bases remained unmatched. For the CDR3, the DNA is TGTGCCAGCAGGGGGGAACTAGCGGGGCCAAGCACAGATACGCAGTATTTT. It yields the protein CASRGELAGPSTDTQYF.

This chain uses TRBV9 with TRBJ2-6, with 7 bases identical to TRBD1. CDR1 and CDR2 (germline): SGDLS, YYNGEE. The CDR3 consists of 18 residues. With 4 bases clipped from V and 1 base from J, the junction kept 11 bases outside the gene matches. CDR3 nucleotide sequence: TGTGCCAGCAGCTTTCGGACAGGATCCAAATCTGGGGCCAACGTCCTGACTTTC. This codes for CASSFRTGSKSGANVLTF.

The chain joins TRBV5-1 to TRBJ2-2, with 10 positions matching TRBD2. Per germline, CDR1 SGHRS and CDR2 YFSETQ. The CDR3 totals 15 residues. V shed 1 base, J shed 6 bases, and the junction held 3 bases outside the gene matches. CDR3 amino acids: CASSLTSGVAGELFF. CDR3 sequence (DNA): TGCGCCAGCAGCTTGACTAGCGGGGTTGCCGGGGAGCTGTTTTTT.

This sequence joins TRBV10-3 and TRBJ1-1; no clear D. V was pared by 3 bases and J by 7 bases, with 12 bases between. Per the germline V gene, CDR1 is ENHRY and CDR2 is SYGVKD. The CDR3 contains 13 residues. The CDR3: CAISDGLSFEAFF. The CDR3 DNA follows: TGTGCCATCAGTGATGGGCTGTCGTTTGAAGCTTTCTTT.

Only one count was recorded for this clonotype. The gene calls are TRBV28 and TRBJ1-4, with 10 positions matching TRBD1. The CDR3 covers 14 residues. V trimming: 8 bases; J trimming: 8 bases; junction bases outside the gene matches: 8. Germline V gene data show CDR1 as MDHEN and CDR2 as SYDVKM. The CDR3 spells CASLTGTGDEKLFF. DNA of the CDR3: TGTGCCAGCCTGACCGGGACAGGGGACGAAAAACTGTTTTTT.

This clonotype was recorded once. The rearrangement joins TRBV7-9 to TRBJ1-2; tentative D call: TRBD1 (6 bases). Germline V gene sequence: CDR1 SEHNR, CDR2 FQNEAQ (reference sequence). The CDR3 totals 19 residues. V was pared by 0 bases and J by 0 bases, with 20 bases between. The CDR3 sequence is CASSLARYQGQTSNYGYTF. The CDR3 nucleotides are TGTGCCAGCAGCTTAGCTAGGTACCAAGGACAGACCTCTAACTATGGCTACACCTTC.

This chain connects TRBV7-2 to TRBJ2-7; D might be TRBD1 or TRBD2, each matching 6 bases. Per germline, CDR1 SGHTA and CDR2 FQGNSA. V lost 5 bases and J lost 1, with 15 bases in between. CDR3 length equals 15 residues. CDR3 sequence: CASSTQTGTSYEQYF. CDR3 in DNA: TGTGCCAGCAGCACTCAAACAGGGACTTCCTACGAGCAGTACTTC.